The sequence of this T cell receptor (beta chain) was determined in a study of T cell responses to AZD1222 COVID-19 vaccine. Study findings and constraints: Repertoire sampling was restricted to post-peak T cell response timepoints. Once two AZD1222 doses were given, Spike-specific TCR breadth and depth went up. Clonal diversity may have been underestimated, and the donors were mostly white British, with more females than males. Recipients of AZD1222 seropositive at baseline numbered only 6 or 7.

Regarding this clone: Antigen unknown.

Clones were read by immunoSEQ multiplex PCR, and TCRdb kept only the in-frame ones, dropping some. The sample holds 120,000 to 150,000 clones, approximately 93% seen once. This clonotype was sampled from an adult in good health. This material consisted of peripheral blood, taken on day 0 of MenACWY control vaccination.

The CDR3 nucleotides are TGTGCCAGCAGTCCAGGGGGCGCCGGGGTCAATGAGCAGTTCTTC. Encoded protein: CASSPGGAGVNEQFF. The rearrangement links TRBV27 to TRBJ2-1; 8 bases are a match to TRBD1. The junction had 9 bases not matched to a gene; V was cut back by 5 bases and J by 6 bases. This CDR3 has 15 amino acids. Germline CDR1 is MNHEY and CDR2 is SMNVEV (reference sequence).